This T cell receptor (beta chain) was obtained from a study of blood T cell repertoires in COVID-19. Study context: COVID-19 samples, acute and convalescent, were from the United States, Italy and Spain. T cells, B-cell-depleted T cells, or PBMCs provided the cDNA or gDNA that served as material.

Study processing details: Estimates of nucleated cell counts were drawn from the amplification of reference gene primers. Only in-frame clones appear in the TCRdb table, and some are missing; sequencing was by immunoSEQ multiplex PCR. The V and J calls and clone size were taken over from that table, and D and trimming were inferred from the DNA. This sample carries some 250,000 clones, about 90% of them seen once, and the ten largest clones take roughly 3%. This CDR3 spans 12 amino acids. V dropped 5 bases and J dropped 8 bases, with 12 bases sitting between them. From germline, CDR1 is PRHDT and CDR2 FYEKMQ (reference sequence).

The TCR was taken from a woman between 25 and 40 years old who had recovered from COVID-19. Sequencing was performed on peripheral blood. The chain links TRBV13 to TRBJ1-1; the D gene is possibly TRBD1 (5 bases). Here the CDR3 DNA reads TGTGCCAGCAGCCCCGGCGGGGGAGAAGCTTTCTTT. It codes for CASSPGGGEAFF. Filled out from reference TRBV13 and TRBJ1-1, the complete variable domain reads AAGVIQSPRHLIKEKRETATLKCYPIPRHDTVYWYQQGPGQDPQFLISFYEKMQSDKGSIPDRFSAQQFSDYHSELNMSSLELGDSALYFCASSPGGGEAFFGQGTRLTVV.